Below, 9 T cell receptor beta chains from the same sample are listed, as sequenced in a study of OX40 agonist ivuxolimab in advanced cancers. The data were produced by immunoSEQ multiplex PCR, yet TCRdb's version contains in-frame clones alone and is incomplete. This sample carries roughly 43,000 clones, around 85% of them seen once, and the ten largest clones take 35%. Here the sequenced sample was CD4+ or CD8+ T cells sorted from blood, taken in a trial of the OX40 agonist ivuxolimab. Every receptor here comes from an adult with an advanced solid tumor such as melanoma, head and neck, liver or kidney cancer.

The V gene is TRBV27, the J gene TRBJ2-3; possibly TRBD2 for D (5 bases). The V gene's germline CDR1 is MNHEY and CDR2 SMNVEV (reference sequence). The CDR3 extends over 13 amino acids. V was cut by 3 bases and J by 4 bases, with 8 bases left in between. The CDR3 loop reads CASSFGNPDTQYF. The CDR3 coding sequence is TGTGCCAGCAGTTTCGGGAACCCAGATACGCAGTATTTT.

The chain uses TRBV6-5 and TRBJ2-3; D is unclear. V lost 7 bases and J lost 0, with 11 bases in between. Looked up from germline, CDR1 is MNHEY and CDR2 is SVGAGI. The CDR3 has 14 amino acids. CDR3 sequence (DNA): TGTGCCAGCATCTCTATCACTAGCACAGATACGCAGTATTTT. Protein sequence: CASISITSTDTQYF.

V is TRBV7-3 and J is TRBJ2-5; D remains unclear. Trimming left V 5 bases short and J 7 bases short, with 11 bases between. The germline V gene encodes CDR1 SGHTA and CDR2 FQGTGA. The CDR3 extends over 12 amino acids. CDR3 amino acids: CASSLADGTQYF. DNA for the CDR3: TGTGCCAGCAGCCTGGCAGACGGGACCCAGTACTTC.

This clone has a handful of counts. The rearrangement links TRBV5-4 to TRBJ2-2; 8 positions agree with TRBD2. Germline CDR1 and CDR2: SGHNT and YYREEE (reference sequence). Unmatched junction bases numbered 7, after V lost 5 bases and J lost 4 bases. This CDR3 is 15 amino acids long. The CDR3 sequence is CASSSGGPGTGELFF. In DNA, the CDR3 is TGTGCCAGCAGTTCGGGGGGGCCCGGCACCGGGGAGCTGTTTTTT.

The V and J genes are TRBV29-1 and TRBJ1-3; no reliable D call. The CDR3 covers 15 residues. V lost 3 bases to trimming and J lost 0 bases, with 12 bases between them. The germline V gene has CDR1 SQVTM and CDR2 ANQGSEA. The CDR3 loop reads CSVDALGNSGNTIYF. The DNA for the CDR3 is TGCAGCGTTGATGCACTGGGGAACTCTGGAAACACCATATATTTT.

This clone has more than one count but fewer than ten. The chain uses TRBV18 and TRBJ1-1; no clear D gene. This CDR3 is 15 amino acids long. V lost 3 bases and J 0 bases, leaving 11 bases between the germline ends. The germline V gene has CDR1 KGHSH and CDR2 LQKENI. The CDR3 coding sequence is TGTGCCAGCTCACCCTCCAAAGGGATGAACACTGAAGCTTTCTTT. It yields the protein CASSPSKGMNTEAFF.

The rearrangement uses TRBV10-2 and TRBJ2-5; D might be TRBD1 (5 bases). This CDR3 has 13 amino acids. Trimming removed 4 bases at V and 5 bases at J, with 11 bases between. Germline-derived CDR1 and CDR2 are WSHSY and SAAADI. In DNA, the CDR3 is TGCGCCAGCAGTGGGGGCGTAGGGGAGACCCAGTACTTC. This codes for CASSGGVGETQYF.

The chain links TRBV19 to TRBJ2-3; 7 bases match TRBD1. This CDR3 spans 14 amino acids. Trimming cost V 8 bases and J 6 bases; bases outside gene matches: 11. CDR1 LNHDA and CDR2 SQIVND come from the germline V gene (reference sequence). The CDR3 DNA is TGTGCCAGTGATTCCTTACAGGGGCGGGATACGCAGTATTTT. This codes for CASDSLQGRDTQYF.

The chain has TRBV25-1 and TRBJ1-1; D is possibly TRBD1 (5 bases). Germline-derived CDR1 and CDR2 are MGHDK and SYGVNS. This CDR3 is built from 15 residues. Trimming shortened V by 7 bases and J by 4 bases, and 19 bases separated the two germline ends. The CDR3 protein is CASNNRGQGVTEAFF. CDR3 nucleotide sequence: TGTGCCAGCAATAATCGGGGCCAGGGTGTCACTGAAGCTTTCTTT. The full variable domain, in which reference TRBV25-1 and TRBJ1-1 provide the parts outside the CDR3, is EADIYQTPRYLVIGTGKKITLECSQTMGHDKMYWYQQDPGMELHLIHYSYGVNSTEKGDLSSESTVSRIRTEHFPLTLESARPSHTSQYLCASNNRGQGVTEAFFGQGTRLTVV.